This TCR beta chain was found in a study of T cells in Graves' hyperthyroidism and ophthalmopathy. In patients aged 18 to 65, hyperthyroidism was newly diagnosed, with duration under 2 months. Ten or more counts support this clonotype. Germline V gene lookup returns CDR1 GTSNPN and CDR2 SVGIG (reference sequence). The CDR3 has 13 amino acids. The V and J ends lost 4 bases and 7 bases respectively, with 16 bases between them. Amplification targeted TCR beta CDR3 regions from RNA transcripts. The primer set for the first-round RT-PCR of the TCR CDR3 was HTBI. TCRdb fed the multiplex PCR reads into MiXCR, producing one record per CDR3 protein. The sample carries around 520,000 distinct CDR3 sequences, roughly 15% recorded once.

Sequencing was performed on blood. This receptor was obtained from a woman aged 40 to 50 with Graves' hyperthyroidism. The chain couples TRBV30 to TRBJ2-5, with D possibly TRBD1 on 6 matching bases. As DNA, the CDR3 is TGTGCCTGGAAGGCAGGGGAGAGGCGGACCCAGTACTTC. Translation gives CAWKAGERRTQYF.